This entry concerns a single TCR beta chain. The CDR3 totals 14 residues. The trim removed 3 bases at V and 6 bases at J, leaving 6 bases unmatched. Germline V gene sequence: CDR1 GTSNPN, CDR2 SVGIG (reference sequence). Produced via immunoSEQ multiplex PCR; TCRdb's table is partial and in-frame only. The sample shows 240,000 or so clones, 88% of them seen only once. The data are from a study of blood T cell repertoires in COVID-19. In the study overall: Collection of acute and convalescent COVID-19 samples took place in the United States, Italy and Spain. T cells, B-cell-depleted T cells, or PBMCs provided the cDNA or gDNA that served as material.

The rearrangement joins TRBV30 to TRBJ2-3, with 10 positions matching TRBD2. The source material was peripheral blood. This clonotype originated in a woman between 40 and 50 years old who had recovered from COVID-19. The CDR3 DNA is TGTGCCTGGAGAGGGGGTAGCGGGAGGGATACGCAGTATTTT. It yields the protein CAWRGGSGRDTQYF.